This T cell receptor beta chain came from a study of OX40 agonist ivuxolimab in advanced cancers. Study context: Dose-escalation cases comprised hepatocellular carcinoma, melanoma, renal cell or head and neck cancer. Findings and caveats of the study: CD8+ T cells showed, on average, more clonal expansion than CD4+ cells.

The data were produced by immunoSEQ multiplex PCR, yet TCRdb's version contains in-frame clones alone and is incomplete. The repertoire holds approximately 31,000 clones, approximately 88% seen once, with roughly 58% in the top ten. This clone was seen just once. Its target is not known. Germline values: CDR1 WSHSY, CDR2 SAAADI. This CDR3 comprises 14 residues. J was trimmed by 6 bases and V by 8 bases; bases with no gene match: 9. This sequence joins TRBV10-2 and TRBJ1-2, with TRBD1 matching 10 bases. The receptor was isolated from an adult with an advanced solid tumor such as melanoma, head and neck, liver or kidney cancer. Sequenced here: CD4+ or CD8+ T cells sorted from blood, sampled in a trial of the OX40 agonist ivuxolimab. This CDR3 is CASGGGQGRDGYTF. For the CDR3, the DNA is TGCGCCAGCGGTGGGGGACAGGGGCGGGATGGCTACACCTTC.